Presented here are 3 T cell receptor beta chains from one specimen sequenced in a study of blood T cell repertoires in COVID-19. The table came from immunoSEQ multiplex PCR; TCRdb's copy has only in-frame clones and leaves some out. The data show 180,000 or so clones, with around 87% seen just once and 2% to 3% held by the top ten. The sample consisted of peripheral blood. The receptors originated from a man aged 35 to 55 with active or convalescent COVID-19.

This clone has a handful of counts. The chain carries TRBV7-3 and TRBJ2-7; D might be TRBD1 (5 bases). Germline CDR1 SGHTA, CDR2 FQGTGA. V gave up 3 bases and J gave up 2 bases, with 8 bases separating them. This CDR3 is 13 amino acids long. CDR3 loop: CASSLGLAYEQYF. The CDR3 DNA sequence: TGTGCCAGCAGCTTGGGGCTAGCCTACGAGCAGTACTTC.

This chain's CDR3 is CATSRTGGEVYGYTF. CDR3 in DNA: TGTGCCACCAGCAGGACAGGGGGCGAAGTCTATGGCTACACCTTC. This chain joins TRBV15 and TRBJ1-2, with TRBD1 matching 10 bases. From germline, CDR1 is LNHNV and CDR2 YYDKDF (reference sequence). The CDR3 is made up of 15 amino acids. V shed 3 bases, J shed 4 bases, and the junction held 5 bases outside the gene matches.

The V gene is TRBV19, the J gene TRBJ1-5; 8 positions agree with TRBD1. CDR1 LNHDA and CDR2 SQIVND come from the germline V gene (reference sequence). The CDR3 totals 13 residues. Trimming cost V 4 bases and J 5 bases; bases outside gene matches: 1. CDR3 coding DNA: TGTGCCAGTAGTACAGGGGGCGATCAGCCCCAGCATTTT. Translating it yields CASSTGGDQPQHF.